The present entry profiles one T cell receptor (beta chain) with its context. What it binds is not known. An end of the junction does not agree with germline; a read error may underlie this. The data stem from a study of tumor-infiltrating lymphocytes in primary liver carcinoma. Across the study: Productive TCRbeta reads per sample were roughly 3.5 to 7.13 million, not differing by tissue. General study findings and limits: Tumors and blood were compared for top-250-clone fraction, and tumors had the significantly higher value (p = 0.039).

Starting material of about 0.45 ug total RNA yielded TCR beta cDNA via a constant-region primer. Researchers made the TCR beta libraries by running three nested multiplex PCR rounds with slightly modified ARM-PCR. The first two PCR rounds used TRBV1-TRBV30 forward primers with a C-beta reverse primer, approximately 11 cycles each. MiXCR, applied by TCRdb to the multiplex PCR reads, yields one record per CDR3 protein. This sample carries tens of thousands of distinct CDR3 sequences, roughly 70% of them seen once, and the ten largest clones take about 31%. The germline gives CDR1 DFQATT, CDR2 SNEGSKA (reference sequence). CDR3 size: 17 residues. The tissue used was unsorted bulk material of about 19-30 mg. RNA and DNA were co-extracted from it with the AllPrep DNA/RNA mini kit. Every patient had chronic HBV infection and was treatment-naive. The sampling covered five separate regions of each tumor.

The sequence came from a woman aged 25 to 39 with primary liver carcinoma and hepatitis B virus infection. The chain recombines TRBV20-1 with TRBJ1-5; D call uncertain. Material: liver tumor tissue from sampling region 3. The subset was: tumor region T3, left-lateral pole. DNA for the CDR3: TGCAGTGCTGGAGATTTAGACCGAGGAATAGGCAATCAGCCCCAGCATTTT. Translating gives CSAGDLDRGIGNQPQHF.